These 29 T cell receptor beta chains were sequenced from one sample in a study of blood T cell repertoires in COVID-19. Generated by immunoSEQ multiplex PCR, the TCRdb table keeps only in-frame clones and is missing some. The sample lists under 250,000 clones, 88% seen once, with less than 3.5% in the top ten. Sequenced material: peripheral blood. These receptors originate from a woman aged 55-70 years with acute or convalescent COVID-19.

The rearrangement uses TRBV6-4 and TRBJ2-1; 11 nucleotides agree with TRBD2. Germline trimming cut 3 bases from V and 8 bases from J; bases unmatched to any gene: 6. The CDR3 totals 15 residues. CDR1 is MRHNA, CDR2 SNTAGT, per germline. The CDR3 reads CASSELAGGRYEQFF. The CDR3 nucleotides are TGTGCCAGCAGTGAGCTAGCGGGGGGCAGGTATGAGCAGTTCTTC.

V and J are TRBV15 and TRBJ1-2; 10 bases map to TRBD1. Germline assignment: CDR1 LNHNV and CDR2 YYDKDF (reference sequence). The ends lost 3 bases at V and 5 bases at J; junction bases unmatched: 15. The CDR3 is 18 residues long. The CDR3, as DNA: TGTGCCACCAGCAGGGACCCCGGGACAGGGGCGAGAGGATATGGCTACACCTTC. Translation gives CATSRDPGTGARGYGYTF. The full variable domain, completed using reference TRBV15 and TRBJ1-2, is DAMVIQNPRYQVTQFGKPVTLSCSQTLNHNVMYWYQQKSSQAPKLLFHYYDKDFNNEADTPDNFQSRRPNTSFCFLDIRSPGLGDTAMYLCATSRDPGTGARGYGYTFGSGTRLTVV.

CDR3 sequence: CASSVGLAGGPRIYNEQFF. CDR3 bases: TGTGCCAGCAGCGTAGGTCTAGCGGGGGGGCCGCGGATCTACAATGAGCAGTTCTTC. This rearrangement joins TRBV9 to TRBJ2-1; TRBD2 aligns across 12 bases. Germline V gene data show CDR1 as SGDLS and CDR2 as YYNGEE. V shed 0 bases and J 3 bases; nucleotides not matched to a gene: 10. The CDR3 is 19 amino acids.

This clone showed up just a few times. This rearrangement joins TRBV5-1 to TRBJ1-1; tentative D call: TRBD1 (6 bases). The CDR3 length is 13 residues. The V and J ends lost 4 bases and 6 bases respectively, with 13 bases between them. Germline V gene data show CDR1 as SGHRS and CDR2 as YFSETQ. CDR3 nucleotide sequence: TGCGCCAGCAGCCCCCTAACAGGGCCTGAAGCTTTCTTT. Protein product: CASSPLTGPEAFF.

V and J are TRBV6-5 and TRBJ2-7, with D tentatively TRBD2 (5 bases). V was cut by 6 bases and J by 6 bases, with 18 bases left in between. The CDR3 is made up of 14 amino acids. CDR1 MNHEY and CDR2 SVGAGI come from the germline V gene. The CDR3, as DNA: TGTGCCAGCAGCACGACCCTACCACGGGGCGAGCAGTACTTC. This codes for CASSTTLPRGEQYF.

The V call is TRBV28, the J call TRBJ2-1; 11 bases are a match to TRBD1. The CDR3 contains 14 residues. Germline V lookup: CDR1 MDHEN, CDR2 SYDVKM. V was clipped by 7 bases and J by 7 bases; unmatched bases: 6. For the CDR3, the DNA is TGTGCCAGCACCTCGGACAGGGGGCAGAATGAGCAGTTCTTC. Translation gives CASTSDRGQNEQFF. Looking up the rest from reference TRBV28 and TRBJ2-1 gives the full variable domain: DVKVTQSSRYLVKRTGEKVFLECVQDMDHENMFWYRQDPGLGLRLIYFSYDVKMKEKGDIPEGYSVSREKKERFSLILESASTNQTSMYLCASTSDRGQNEQFFGPGTRLTVL.

A single count supports this clone. This chain connects TRBV5-4 to TRBJ1-5, with TRBD1 identical over 9 bases. The germline gives CDR1 SGHNT, CDR2 YYREEE (reference sequence). The CDR3 is made up of 15 amino acids. V dropped 3 bases and J dropped 3; count of bases not matched to a gene: 4. CDR3 residues: CASSSQGALNQPQHF. The CDR3 DNA is TGTGCCAGCAGCTCACAGGGGGCCCTCAATCAGCCCCAGCATTTT.

The DNA of the CDR3 is TGTGCCATCAGTGATGGGAGCGAGCAGTACTTC. It translates to CAISDGSEQYF. This chain links TRBV10-3 with TRBJ2-7, with D possibly TRBD2 on 5 matching bases. Looked up from germline, CDR1 is ENHRY and CDR2 is SYGVKD. V lost 3 bases to trimming and J lost 6 bases, with 6 bases between them. The length of the CDR3 is 11 residues.

CDR3 region: CASSPRQGVNYGYTF. The CDR3 coding sequence is TGTGCCAGCAGCCCGCGACAGGGGGTGAACTATGGCTACACCTTC. V is TRBV3-1 (or the pseudogene TRBV3-2) and J is TRBJ1-2, with 9 bases identical to TRBD1. Per the germline V gene, CDR1 is LGHDT and CDR2 is YNNKEL (reference sequence). The CDR3 loop spans 15 amino acids. J was trimmed by 2 bases and V by 4 bases; bases with no gene match: 5.

V gene TRBV7-9 combines with J gene TRBJ1-3; 8 bases agree with TRBD1. This CDR3 comprises 17 residues. Germline CDR1 reads SEHNR; CDR2 reads FQNEAQ (reference sequence). V trimming: 3 bases; J trimming: 4 bases; junction bases outside the gene matches: 11. Here the CDR3 reads CASSFASTGGLGNTIYF. The CDR3 DNA sequence: TGTGCCAGCAGCTTCGCCTCAACAGGGGGACTGGGAAACACCATATATTTT.

The rearrangement joins TRBV6-5 to TRBJ1-1; D is perhaps TRBD1 (5 bases). Trimming removed 5 bases from V and 4 bases from J, with 14 bases in between. CDR3 size: 14 residues. CDR1 and CDR2 from the germline V gene are MNHEY and SVGAGI. CDR3 sequence (DNA): TGTGCCAGCAGTCCCTCAGGGAGGATCACTGAAGCTTTCTTT. Encoded protein: CASSPSGRITEAFF.

The chain recombines TRBV5-1 with TRBJ2-5, with TRBD2 matching over 11 bases. Germline V gene data show CDR1 as SGHRS and CDR2 as YFSETQ. The trim removed 5 bases at V and 0 bases at J, leaving 3 bases unmatched. The CDR3 is 15 residues long. The CDR3 DNA sequence: TGCGCCAGCAGGCTAGCGGGGGGTTACCAAGAGACCCAGTACTTC. Translated: CASRLAGGYQETQYF.

The rearrangement joins TRBV3-1 (or the pseudogene TRBV3-2) to TRBJ1-4, with D tentatively TRBD1 (5 bases). This CDR3 spans 14 amino acids. Trimming stripped 1 base from V and 5 bases from J, with 8 bases between. CDR1 is LGHDT and CDR2 is YNNKEL in the germline V gene (reference sequence). Here the CDR3 reads CASSQAAGNEKLFF. For the CDR3, the DNA is TGTGCCAGCAGCCAAGCGGCAGGGAATGAAAAACTGTTTTTT.

The chain carries TRBV19 and TRBJ1-2, with TRBD1 matching over 8 bases. Per germline, CDR1 LNHDA and CDR2 SQIVND (reference sequence). The CDR3 totals 14 residues. With V trimmed by 3 bases and J by 8 bases, 8 bases remained unmatched. The chain's CDR3 is CASSIGQGLGGYTF. CDR3 nucleotide sequence: TGTGCCAGTAGTATTGGACAGGGACTGGGGGGCTACACCTTC. Full variable domain (rest looked up from reference TRBV19 and TRBJ1-2): DGGITQSPKYLFRKEGQNVTLSCEQNLNHDAMYWYRQDPGQGLRLIYYSQIVNDFQKGDIAEGYSVSREKKESFPLTVTSAQKNPTAFYLCASSIGQGLGGYTFGSGTRLTVV.

The genes are TRBV11-1 and TRBJ1-6, with TRBD1 as a possible D gene (6 bases). The V end lost 5 bases, the J end lost 8 bases, and 10 bases lay between the germline ends. Germline CDR1 is SGHAT and CDR2 is FQDESV (reference sequence). The CDR3 runs to 13 residues. The CDR3 region is CASSTYRDSPLHF. CDR3 coding DNA: TGTGCCAGCAGCACATACAGGGATTCACCCCTCCACTTT.

This clone appeared a single time. CDR3 sequence (DNA): TGTGCCAGCAGGACAAAGCGGGGGTCCTACAATGAGCAGTTCTTC. As protein: CASRTKRGSYNEQFF. The chain links TRBV2 to TRBJ2-1; TRBD2 aligns across 8 bases. After removal of 6 bases from V and 1 base from J, the junction contained 5 bases not matched to a gene. The V gene's germline CDR1 is SNHLY and CDR2 FYNNEI. This CDR3 has 15 amino acids.

As to this clone: No DNA is shown, since the ends of the CDR3 on it are uncertain; the CDR3 is the one TCRdb lists. CDR3 residues: CASSKEVGRGTSGNNHSYEQYF. The rearrangement links TRBV21-1 to TRBJ2-7; TRBD2 is the table's D call and was not checked against the DNA. TRBV21-1 is assigned pseudogene status. Termini included, the CDR3 measures 22 amino acids.

The chain joins TRBV29-1 to TRBJ1-1; D not certain. V was cut by 4 bases and J by 4 bases, with 13 bases left in between. The CDR3 is 13 residues long. The germline gives CDR1 SQVTM, CDR2 ANQGSEA. The CDR3 sequence is CSVALLSGTEAFF. CDR3 in DNA: TGCAGCGTTGCTCTCTTGTCGGGCACTGAAGCTTTCTTT.

V usage is TRBV3-1 (or the pseudogene TRBV3-2) and J usage is TRBJ1-1; tentative D call: TRBD1 (6 bases). Trimming removed 3 bases at V and 11 bases at J, with 16 bases between. CDR1 is LGHDT and CDR2 is YNNKEL in the germline V gene (reference sequence). CDR3 length equals 13 residues. The CDR3 nucleotides are TGTGCCAGCAGCCAGGCGGACAGCCAGGGGGCTTTCTTT. Amino acid sequence: CASSQADSQGAFF.

V gene TRBV9 combines with J gene TRBJ2-1, with TRBD2 identical over 9 bases. The CDR3 contains 16 residues. The germline V gene has CDR1 SGDLS and CDR2 YYNGEE. The V and J ends lost 4 bases and 8 bases, in that order; junction bases with no gene match: 13. The CDR3 sequence is CASSPSLGTSNHEQFF. DNA for the CDR3: TGTGCCAGCAGCCCAAGCCTCGGGACTAGCAACCATGAGCAGTTCTTC.

This chain links TRBV19 with TRBJ1-5, with a tentative D call TRBD1 (6 bases). Germline assignment: CDR1 LNHDA and CDR2 SQIVND (reference sequence). The CDR3 covers 15 residues. Trimming took 7 bases from V and 2 from J, leaving 15 bases between them. In nucleotides, the CDR3 is TGTGCCAGTACCCAGGGGACGGCTGGCAATCAGCCCCAGCATTTT. This translates into CASTQGTAGNQPQHF.

This sequence joins TRBV27 and TRBJ2-1; no firm D call. V lost 3 bases to trimming and J lost 7 bases, with 19 bases between them. The CDR3 sequence is 16 residues long. Germline loops: CDR1 MNHEY, CDR2 SMNVEV (reference sequence). The CDR3 protein is CASSFRPNQLKNEQFF. CDR3 DNA sequence: TGTGCCAGCAGTTTTCGTCCAAACCAACTGAAAAATGAGCAGTTCTTC.

The chain couples TRBV28 to TRBJ1-4; TRBD1 aligns across 8 bases. Germline-derived CDR1 and CDR2 are MDHEN and SYDVKM. This CDR3 has 15 amino acids. With 3 bases clipped from V and 4 bases from J, the junction kept 4 bases outside the gene matches. CDR3 amino acids: CASSFAGQDNEKLFF. In DNA, the CDR3 is TGTGCCAGCAGTTTCGCGGGACAGGATAATGAAAAACTGTTTTTT.

This chain uses TRBV23-1 with TRBJ1-2; no firm D call. TRBV23-1 is identified as an open reading frame with a role that is uncertain. V was pared by 10 bases and J by 0 bases, with 18 bases between. The CDR3 is 15 amino acids. The CDR3 loop is CAIPSGRPANYGYTF. In nucleotides, the CDR3 is TGCGCCATCCCCTCAGGTAGGCCTGCTAACTATGGCTACACCTTC.

The J gene is TRBJ1-2, the V gene TRBV11-2; D unclear. Trimming cost V 5 bases and J 4 bases, with 8 bases left between them. The CDR3 loop spans 12 amino acids. Germline lookup yields CDR1 SGHAT and CDR2 FQNNGV. The CDR3 loop is CASSLSLYGYTF. Written as DNA, the CDR3 is TGTGCCAGCAGCCTCAGTCTCTATGGCTACACCTTC.

The chain recombines TRBV2 with TRBJ2-7; 9 bases align to TRBD1. CDR1 SNHLY and CDR2 FYNNEI come from the germline V gene. J gave up 4 bases and V 7 bases, and 11 bases lay outside the gene matches. The CDR3 is 15 residues long. The DNA for the CDR3 is TGTGCCAGCAATATTCGCACGGGACAGGGTTACGAGCAGTACTTC. Protein: CASNIRTGQGYEQYF.

The rearrangement joins TRBV27 to TRBJ1-1; D perhaps matches TRBD1 (6 bases). The V end lost 2 bases, the J end lost 1 base, and 11 bases lay between the germline ends. Germline values: CDR1 MNHEY, CDR2 SMNVEV (reference sequence). The CDR3 is 15 amino acids. The CDR3 bases are TGTGCCAGCAGTTTAAACAGGGCGGGGAACACTGAAGCTTTCTTT. Protein sequence: CASSLNRAGNTEAFF.

The chain uses TRBV7-2 and TRBJ2-7; 9 bases are shared with TRBD2. There are 12 residues in the CDR3. With 1 base clipped from V and 12 bases from J, the junction kept 4 bases outside the gene matches. Germline assignment: CDR1 SGHTA and CDR2 FQGNSA. CDR3 nucleotides: TGTGCCAGCAGCTTAGGGCTAGCGGGGTGGTACTTC. This sequence encodes CASSLGLAGWYF.

V is TRBV5-4 and J is TRBJ1-5; D not certain. CDR1 is SGHNT and CDR2 is YYREEE in the germline V gene (reference sequence). The germline V and J ends were trimmed by 3 bases and 2 bases, with 12 bases remaining between them. The CDR3 is made up of 15 amino acids. CDR3 sequence: CASSSGPARNQPQHF. The CDR3 DNA reads as TGTGCCAGCAGCTCAGGCCCTGCGCGCAATCAGCCCCAGCATTTT.